These 16 T cell receptor beta chains originate from one sample sequenced in a study of blood T cell repertoires in COVID-19. Repertoires were generated with immunoSEQ multiplex PCR, while TCRdb's copy carries only in-frame clones and drops some. The top ten clones hold less than 6% of a sample with about 220,000 clones, 80% to 85% of them seen once. Specimen: peripheral blood. All receptors come from an older woman with COVID-19, enrolled during active disease.

This chain joins TRBV7-9 and TRBJ1-5, with 8 bases that match TRBD1. Germline V gene lookup returns CDR1 SEHNR and CDR2 FQNEAQ (reference sequence). After removal of 4 bases from V and 0 bases from J, the junction contained 8 bases not matched to a gene. The CDR3 consists of 17 residues. The CDR3 loop is CASSSGTGDYSNQPQHF. The CDR3 DNA reads TGTGCCAGCAGCTCGGGGACAGGAGATTATAGCAATCAGCCCCAGCATTTT.

The chain employs TRBV5-5 and TRBJ2-1; 9 bases map to TRBD2. The CDR3 length is 17 residues. Germline loops: CDR1 SGHKS, CDR2 YYEKEE (reference sequence). Trimming cost V 0 bases and J 0 bases; bases outside gene matches: 4. CDR3 protein: CASSLVGSGSSYNEQFF. The CDR3 nucleotides read TGTGCCAGCAGCTTGGTTGGTAGCGGGAGCTCCTACAATGAGCAGTTCTTC.

The CDR3 reads CATSGGSGSYQETQYF. DNA for the CDR3: TGTGCCACCAGTGGGGGTAGCGGGAGTTACCAAGAGACCCAGTACTTC. The chain employs TRBV24-1 and TRBJ2-5; 9 bases are shared with TRBD2. This CDR3 contains 16 residues. With 5 bases clipped from V and 0 bases from J, the junction kept 6 bases outside the gene matches. Per germline, CDR1 KGHDR and CDR2 SFDVKD.

The chain links TRBV18 to TRBJ2-7; no clear D gene. Trimming pared 1 base from V and 1 base from J, leaving 14 bases between. This CDR3 spans 16 amino acids. Per the germline V gene, CDR1 is KGHSH and CDR2 is LQKENI. The CDR3 bases are TGTGCCAGCTCACCACTAAAAACAGCCCTATCCTACGAGCAGTACTTC. Translated, it gives CASSPLKTALSYEQYF. Full variable domain (missing parts from reference TRBV18 and TRBJ2-7): NAGVMQNPRHLVRRRGQEARLRCSPMKGHSHVYWYRQLPEEGLKFMVYLQKENIIDESGMPKERFSAEFPKEGPSILRIQQVVRGDSAAYFCASSPLKTALSYEQYFGPGTRLTVT.

The rearrangement uses TRBV7-2 and TRBJ2-5, with TRBD2 matching 8 bases. CDR1 is SGHTA, CDR2 FQGNSA, per germline. The junction had 6 bases not matched to a gene; V was cut back by 4 bases and J by 5 bases. The length of the CDR3 is 14 residues. In DNA form, the CDR3 reads TGTGCCAGCAGCTCACAGCGGGAGTCGGAGACCCAGTACTTC. This encodes CASSSQRESETQYF.

This clone was detected once. The chain couples TRBV28 to TRBJ1-3; D possibly corresponds to TRBD1 (5 bases). The CDR3 has 15 amino acids. Germline CDR1 MDHEN, CDR2 SYDVKM. V lost 3 bases and J 0 bases, leaving 9 bases between the germline ends. CDR3: CASSFGGSSGNTIYF. In DNA, the CDR3 is TGTGCCAGCAGTTTTGGGGGGAGCTCTGGAAACACCATATATTTT.

This sequence joins TRBV4-3 and TRBJ1-2, with D unclear. V was shortened by 0 bases and J by 6 bases, with 5 bases between the two germline ends. The CDR3 contains 12 residues. Germline values: CDR1 LGHNA, CDR2 YSLEER. CDR3 loop: CASSQDHDGYTF. Here the CDR3 DNA reads TGCGCCAGCAGCCAAGATCATGATGGCTACACCTTC.

This clone is a singleton in its sample. The genes are TRBV27 and TRBJ1-5; D not resolved. The CDR3 covers 15 residues. Trimming shortened V by 4 bases and J by 5 bases, and 15 bases separated the two germline ends. In germline, CDR1 is MNHEY, CDR2 SMNVEV (reference sequence). CDR3 DNA sequence: TGTGCCAGCAGTTCAAACGGCCAGGCTTATCAGCCCCAGCATTTT. Translating it yields CASSSNGQAYQPQHF.

This sequence joins TRBV3-1 (or the pseudogene TRBV3-2) and TRBJ2-1; D uncertain. This CDR3 has 14 amino acids. The V and J ends lost 5 bases and 0 bases respectively, with 8 bases between them. Germline-derived CDR1 and CDR2 are LGHDT and YNNKEL (reference sequence). In DNA, the CDR3 is TGTGCCAGCAGCTTCGAGAGCTCCTACAATGAGCAGTTCTTC. Protein: CASSFESSYNEQFF.

The chain recombines TRBV5-1 with TRBJ2-2; D possibly corresponds to TRBD2 (6 bases). The CDR3 length is 15 residues. Germline V lookup: CDR1 SGHRS, CDR2 YFSETQ. The V end lost 4 bases, the J end lost 1 base, and 11 bases lay between the germline ends. The CDR3 nucleotides are TGCGCCAGCAGCACAACTAGCAGGAACACCGGGGAGCTGTTTTTT. Translated: CASSTTSRNTGELFF.

V and J are TRBV10-3 and TRBJ2-7; D is perhaps TRBD2 (6 bases). Between the trimmed V and J ends, which lost 10 bases and 6 bases, there was a span of 28 bases. The CDR3 is 16 residues long. Germline V gene lookup returns CDR1 ENHRY and CDR2 SYGVKD. CDR3 amino acids: CATGPREGLARAEQYF. DNA for the CDR3: TGTGCCACCGGGCCGCGGGAAGGGCTAGCGAGGGCCGAGCAGTACTTC.

The V gene is TRBV9, the J gene TRBJ2-1; no clear D gene. The V end was cut by 2 bases, the J end by 4 bases, with 10 bases between. The germline CDR1 and CDR2 sequences are SGDLS and YYNGEE. The CDR3 runs to 14 residues. CDR3 coding DNA: TGTGCCAGCAGCGTTAGACTCGGGTACAATGAGCAGTTCTTC. This translates into CASSVRLGYNEQFF.

The chain couples TRBV5-5 to TRBJ1-6; D is perhaps TRBD1 (5 bases). The V end was cut by 1 base, the J end by 1 base, with 6 bases between. Per the germline V gene, CDR1 is SGHKS and CDR2 is YYEKEE (reference sequence). The CDR3 is 15 residues long. The CDR3 spells CASSLPGSYNSPLHF. CDR3 nucleotides: TGTGCCAGCAGCTTGCCAGGGTCCTATAATTCACCCCTCCACTTT.

The V call is TRBV10-3, the J call TRBJ2-5; TRBD2 matches 12 bases. The CDR3 is 15 residues long. CDR1 is ENHRY and CDR2 is SYGVKD in the germline V gene. The V segment lost 5 bases and the J segment 1 base; nucleotides outside the gene matches: 2. CDR3 residues: CAISLAGGPQETQYF. The CDR3 nucleotides are TGTGCCATCAGTCTAGCGGGAGGGCCCCAAGAGACCCAGTACTTC.

The chain employs TRBV11-2 and TRBJ1-2; 7 nucleotides line up with TRBD1. This CDR3 comprises 15 residues. J gave up 0 bases and V 5 bases, and 6 bases lay outside the gene matches. Germline V gene lookup returns CDR1 SGHAT and CDR2 FQNNGV. CDR3 sequence (DNA): TGTGCCAGCAGCCCACAGGGGCCCTCTAACTATGGCTACACCTTC. Residues: CASSPQGPSNYGYTF.

V is TRBV7-2 and J is TRBJ2-2; 13 nucleotides match TRBD2. J lost 5 bases, V lost 3 bases, and 6 bases had no gene match. This CDR3 comprises 17 residues. From germline, CDR1 is SGHTA and CDR2 FQGNSA. The CDR3 coding sequence is TGTGCCAGCAGCTTCGGGGCGACTAGCGGGAGGACCGGGGAGCTGTTTTTT. Its protein product is CASSFGATSGRTGELFF.